Below, 29 T cell receptor beta chains from the same sample are listed, as sequenced in a study of CD8 T cells in ankylosing spondylitis. TCRdb fed the 5' RACE reads into MiXCR, producing one record per CDR3 protein. Counted here are approximately 300,000 distinct CDR3 sequences, around 19% occurring once; the ten biggest clones make up 7.5% to 9%. The sequenced material came from blood, either unsorted or a sorted T cell fraction (not recorded which). Receptor source: a male donor with ankylosing spondylitis or in good health (not recorded which).

This clonotype has a handful of counts. This sequence joins TRBV7-8 and TRBJ1-1; a weak D match, TRBD1 (5 bases). The V end was cut by 5 bases, the J end by 5 bases, with 15 bases between. CDR3 length: 14 residues. Per the germline V gene, CDR1 is SGHVS and CDR2 is FQNEAQ. CDR3 coding DNA: TGTGCCAGCAGCCAAGGGACCCTGGGGACTGAAGCTTTCTTT. Protein sequence: CASSQGTLGTEAFF.

This clonotype was detected a few times. J is TRBJ2-3 and V is TRBV7-3, with 7 positions matching TRBD1. V lost 5 bases, J lost 6 bases, and 8 bases stayed unmatched. The CDR3 has 14 amino acids. Germline V gene lookup returns CDR1 SGHTA and CDR2 FQGTGA. Written as DNA, the CDR3 is TGTGCCAGCAGCCAGAAAGGGGGCTGGGATACGCAGTATTTT. Protein: CASSQKGGWDTQYF. The whole variable domain, filled in from reference TRBV7-3 and TRBJ2-3, reads GAGVSQTPSNKVTEKGKYVELRCDPISGHTALYWYRQSLGQGPEFLIYFQGTGAADDSGLPNDRFFAVRPEGSVSTLKIQRTERGDSAVYLCASSQKGGWDTQYFGPGTRLTVL.

The chain employs TRBV20-1 and TRBJ2-5; a weak D match, TRBD2 (5 bases). V was shortened by 3 bases and J by 2 bases, with 10 bases between the two germline ends. Per the germline V gene, CDR1 is DFQATT and CDR2 is SNEGSKA (reference sequence). This CDR3 is 13 amino acids long. This CDR3 is CSARSGRQETQYF. DNA for the CDR3: TGCAGTGCTAGGTCGGGAAGACAAGAGACCCAGTACTTC.

This clonotype has a handful of counts. The rearrangement joins TRBV7-2 to TRBJ1-1; D is perhaps TRBD1 (6 bases). The CDR3 length is 12 residues. V lost 7 bases and J 5 bases, leaving 11 bases between the germline ends. The germline gives CDR1 SGHTA, CDR2 FQGNSA. CDR3 region: CASNPQGTEAFF. CDR3 nucleotides: TGTGCCAGCAACCCTCAGGGGACTGAAGCTTTCTTT.

The table lists this clonotype with a count of one. At one end the junction does not follow the germline gene, possibly because of a read error. V is TRBV7-8 and J is TRBJ2-2; D possibly matches TRBD1 or TRBD2 (6 bases each). CDR1 is SGHVS, CDR2 FQNEAQ, per germline. The CDR3 runs to 16 residues. CDR3 residues: CASSFNRGQGTGELFF. CDR3 DNA: TGTGCCAGTAGCTTTAACCGGGGGCAAGGCACCGGGGAGCTGTTTTTT.

This clonotype occurred a few times. This chain connects TRBV19 to TRBJ1-5; D is undetermined. The CDR3 contains 15 residues. V shed 3 bases and J shed 4 bases, with 13 bases lying between them. Germline CDR1 LNHDA, CDR2 SQIVND (reference sequence). The CDR3 here is CASSIPGFTNQPQHF. DNA of the CDR3: TGTGCCAGTAGTATCCCAGGTTTTACGAATCAGCCCCAGCATTTT.

J is TRBJ1-5 and V is TRBV6-1; D not resolved. The CDR3 covers 16 residues. The germline V gene has CDR1 MNHNS and CDR2 SASEGT. The V end was cut by 5 bases, the J end by 6 bases, with 20 bases between. CDR3 sequence: CASSQPRGGLGQPQHF. CDR3 coding DNA: TGTGCCAGCAGTCAGCCACGTGGAGGGTTGGGTCAGCCCCAGCATTTT.

The rearrangement uses TRBV7-3 and TRBJ2-3, with 8 bases lining up with TRBD1. V shed 4 bases, J shed 1 base, and the junction held 7 bases outside the gene matches. The germline V gene encodes CDR1 SGHTA and CDR2 FQGTGA. The CDR3 runs 16 residues. CDR3 amino acids: CASSSDQGAGTDTQYF. In DNA, the CDR3 is TGTGCCAGCAGCTCGGATCAGGGGGCCGGCACAGATACGCAGTATTTT.

This clonotype was seen a handful of times. CDR3 in DNA: TGCAGTGCTAGCGGGGACAGCTCCTACGAGCAGTACGTC. Protein: CSASGDSSYEQYV. The rearrangement joins TRBV20-1 to TRBJ2-7; 7 bases fit TRBD1. Trimming at V came to 3 bases and at J to 0 bases, leaving 2 bases not matched to a gene. Germline CDR1 is DFQATT and CDR2 is SNEGSKA (reference sequence). The CDR3 sequence is 13 residues long.

This clonotype was recorded a few times. The chain has TRBV20-1 and TRBJ1-5, with D unclear. Trimming pared 5 bases from V and 4 bases from J, leaving 12 bases between. This CDR3 has 13 residues. Germline-derived CDR1 and CDR2 are DFQATT and SNEGSKA (reference sequence). CDR3 loop: CSASGRHNQPQHF. Here the CDR3 DNA reads TGCAGTGCTTCTGGACGGCATAATCAGCCCCAGCATTTT.

This clonotype was observed a handful of times. The V and J genes are TRBV9 and TRBJ2-1; D ambiguous. CDR1 and CDR2 (germline): SGDLS, YYNGEE. This CDR3 has 15 amino acids. V was pared by 4 bases and J by 5 bases, with 16 bases between. The CDR3 coding sequence is TGTGCCAGCAGCCCCCATCTAGGTGGTGACAATGAGCAGTTCTTC. It yields the protein CASSPHLGGDNEQFF. The entire variable domain, with the rest obtained from reference TRBV9 and TRBJ2-1, is as follows: DSGVTQTPKHLITATGQRVTLRCSPRSGDLSVYWYQQSLDQGLQFLIQYYNGEERAKGNILERFSAQQFPDLHSELNLSSLELGDSALYFCASSPHLGGDNEQFFGPGTRLTVL.

J is TRBJ1-1 and V is TRBV3-1; the D is unclear. From germline, CDR1 is LGHDT and CDR2 YNNKEL (reference sequence). The CDR3 contains 12 residues. Trimming took off 9 bases at V and 0 bases at J, with 8 bases between the two ends. CDR3 bases: TGTGCCAGTGGACGGTTGAACACTGAAGCTTTCTTT. Encoded protein: CASGRLNTEAFF.

The chain uses TRBV6-1 and TRBJ1-5, with 7 bases lining up with TRBD1. V was pared by 6 bases and J by 4 bases, with 9 bases of the junction left unmatched. CDR1 and CDR2 from the germline V gene are MNHNS and SASEGT. CDR3 length equals 15 residues. CDR3 sequence reads: CASRATGRGNQPQHF. The CDR3 coding sequence is TGTGCCAGCAGGGCGACAGGGAGGGGGAATCAGCCCCAGCATTTT.

This clonotype was detected only a few times. The V and J genes are TRBV20-1 and TRBJ1-5, with TRBD1 identical over 8 bases. The CDR3 is made up of 14 amino acids. The germline CDR1 and CDR2 sequences are DFQATT and SNEGSKA (reference sequence). V lost 4 bases to trimming and J lost 7 bases; unmatched junction nucleotides: 9. In DNA form, the CDR3 reads TGCAGTGCTACTAACGCAGGGGGCGAACAGCCCCAGCATTTT. Its protein product is CSATNAGGEQPQHF.

The rearrangement links TRBV20-1 to TRBJ2-4; D tentatively reads TRBD1 or TRBD2 (6 bases each). Germline CDR1 is DFQATT and CDR2 is SNEGSKA (reference sequence). CDR3 length: 17 amino acids. V dropped 6 bases and J dropped 0 bases, with 21 bases sitting between them. CDR3 region: CSATLPGANVAKNIQYF. The CDR3 DNA sequence: TGCAGTGCCACCCTTCCGGGGGCCAACGTAGCCAAAAACATTCAGTACTTC.

V usage is TRBV7-9 and J usage is TRBJ2-2; D is ambiguous. CDR3 length: 14 amino acids. V was clipped by 5 bases and J by 1 base, with 8 bases between them. Germline CDR1 and CDR2: SEHNR and FQNEAQ (reference sequence). This chain's CDR3 is CASSRIENTGELFF. As DNA, the CDR3 is TGTGCCAGCAGCCGGATAGAGAACACCGGGGAGCTGTTTTTT.

About this clonotype itself: A much larger clonotype is one base distant, so this may be a read error. The CDR3 DNA reads as TGCAGTGCTAGAATCGACAGGGGGAACTATGGCTACACCTTC. This gives the protein CSARIDRGNYGYTF. The V gene is TRBV20-1, the J gene TRBJ1-2; 9 nucleotides line up with TRBD1. J lost 2 bases, V lost 2 bases, and 3 bases had no gene match. The germline CDR1 and CDR2 sequences are DFQATT and SNEGSKA (reference sequence). The CDR3 spans 14 residues.

This clonotype occurred a few times. The chain links TRBV6-1 to TRBJ2-1; the D gene is possibly TRBD1 (5 bases). V lost 2 bases and J 1 base, leaving 9 bases between the germline ends. Germline values: CDR1 MNHNS, CDR2 SASEGT. CDR3 size: 15 residues. The CDR3 nucleotides read TGTGCCAGCAGTGAACTCCAGGGATCCTACAATGAGCAGTTCTTC. It is translated as CASSELQGSYNEQFF.

Ten or more counts support this clonotype. J is TRBJ1-5 and V is TRBV4-1; no clear D gene. The CDR3 is 14 residues long. From germline, CDR1 is MGHRA and CDR2 YSYEKL. The V and J ends lost 1 base and 4 bases respectively, with 8 bases between them. CDR3 DNA sequence: TGCGCCAGCAGCCAAGCCTGGCTAAATCAGCCCCAGCATTTT. This gives the protein CASSQAWLNQPQHF.

The V and J genes are TRBV6-1 and TRBJ2-7, with 9 positions matching TRBD1. V lost 3 bases, J lost 6 bases, and 12 bases stayed unmatched. The CDR3 totals 16 residues. CDR1 and CDR2 (germline): MNHNS, SASEGT. The CDR3 sequence: CASSEAPRGQGREQYV. As DNA, the CDR3 is TGTGCCAGCAGTGAGGCGCCAAGGGGACAGGGTCGCGAGCAGTACGTC.

The sample holds a few counts of this clonotype. J is TRBJ1-2 and V is TRBV20-1; unclear D gene. Germline V gene sequence: CDR1 DFQATT, CDR2 SNEGSKA (reference sequence). The CDR3 length is 10 residues. V lost 5 bases and J lost 6, with 7 bases in between. The CDR3 region is CSAPLNGYTF. DNA of the CDR3: TGCAGTGCTCCCCTAAATGGCTACACCTTC.

This clonotype was detected ten times or more. The chain combines TRBV20-1 with TRBJ2-3; 8 bases map to TRBD2. The CDR3 has 12 amino acids. Germline CDR1 is DFQATT and CDR2 is SNEGSKA (reference sequence). The DNA of the CDR3 is TGCGGACTAGCCAGGGGCACAGATACGCAGTATTTT. Translating it yields CGLARGTDTQYF.

This clonotype was counted ten times or more. V is TRBV6-6 and J is TRBJ2-5; D unclear. The germline V gene encodes CDR1 MNHNY and CDR2 SVGAGI (reference sequence). The CDR3 extends over 12 amino acids. V was cut by 5 bases and J by 1 base, with 5 bases left in between. CDR3 protein: CASSRAQETQYF. CDR3 nucleotide sequence: TGTGCCAGCAGTAGAGCCCAAGAGACCCAGTACTTC.

This clonotype was observed a handful of times. The rearrangement uses TRBV29-1 and TRBJ2-1; TRBD2 aligns across 8 bases. This CDR3 has 12 residues. Trimming removed 6 bases from V and 9 bases from J; junction bases left unmatched: 7. Germline CDR1 and CDR2: SQVTM and ANQGSEA. CDR3 nucleotides: TGCAGCGTCCTCCTTCTAGCGGGTGAGCAGTTCTTC. This translates into CSVLLLAGEQFF.

To note about this clonotype: One end of the junction is discordant with germline, which a read error may explain. The gene calls are TRBV5-5 and TRBJ2-3; tentatively, D is TRBD1 or TRBD2 (6 bases each). CDR1 is SGHKS, CDR2 YYEKEE, per germline (reference sequence). This CDR3 contains 16 residues. The CDR3 loop is CVSSWGAGLSTDTQYF. CDR3 DNA sequence: TGTGTCAGCAGCTGGGGGGCGGGACTGAGCACAGATACGCAGTATTTT.

The CDR3 sequence: CASSQDRGGSATGELFF. DNA of the CDR3: TGTGCCAGCAGCCAAGATCGTGGCGGGAGCGCCACCGGGGAGCTGTTTTTT. This chain links TRBV4-2 with TRBJ2-2; the match to TRBD2 covers 7 bases. The J segment lost 4 bases and the V segment lost 0 bases, leaving 8 bases of the junction unmatched. The germline gives CDR1 LGHNA, CDR2 YNFKEQ. This CDR3 is 17 amino acids long.

J is TRBJ2-3 and V is TRBV5-1; D may be TRBD2 (5 bases). V was trimmed by 2 bases and J by 11 bases, leaving 9 bases between them. This CDR3 is built from 11 residues. The V gene's germline CDR1 is SGHRS and CDR2 YFSETQ. CDR3 loop: CASSFAGEQYF. DNA for the CDR3: TGCGCCAGCAGCTTTGCGGGCGAGCAGTATTTT.

The V and J genes are TRBV5-1 and TRBJ1-1; D is possibly TRBD1 (6 bases). V lost 0 bases to trimming and J lost 3 bases, with 12 bases between them. The CDR3 consists of 15 residues. CDR1 and CDR2 (germline): SGHRS, YFSETQ. The chain's CDR3 is CASSLGAGAHTEAFF. CDR3 bases: TGCGCCAGCAGCTTGGGGGCAGGGGCCCACACTGAAGCTTTCTTT. Full variable domain (missing parts from reference TRBV5-1 and TRBJ1-1): KAGVTQTPRYLIKTRGQQVTLSCSPISGHRSVSWYQQTPGQGLQFLFEYFSETQRNKGNFPGRFSGRQFSNSRSEMNVSTLELGDSALYLCASSLGAGAHTEAFFGQGTRLTVV.

This clonotype was recorded a few times. The chain uses TRBV27 and TRBJ2-1, with TRBD2 identical over 8 bases. Losses at the gene ends were 0 bases for V and 1 base for J; bases not matched to a gene: 2. This CDR3 has 16 amino acids. CDR1 is MNHEY, CDR2 SMNVEV, per germline (reference sequence). The CDR3 region has the DNA TGTGCCAGCAGTTTATCGTTAGCGGGGTCCTACAATGAGCAGTTCTTC. This encodes CASSLSLAGSYNEQFF.